The 17 T cell receptor beta chains below come from one sample, sequenced in a study of blood T cell repertoires in COVID-19. Using immunoSEQ multiplex PCR, the repertoire was profiled, and TCRdb retains in-frame clones only, with some absent. This table holds some 250,000 clones, roughly 89% found once. The source material was PBMCs or T cells enriched from blood (not recorded which). Receptors originate from a man aged 40-55 years who had recovered from COVID-19.

The chain has TRBV10-3 and TRBJ1-5; possibly TRBD1 for D (5 bases). V gave up 4 bases and J gave up 8 bases, with 12 bases separating them. The CDR3 is made up of 13 amino acids. Germline V gives CDR1 ENHRY, CDR2 SYGVKD. The CDR3 coding sequence is TGTGCCATCAGTGTTGGAGGGGATGAGCCCCAGCATTTT. This translates into CAISVGGDEPQHF.

Note on this clone: The same CDR3 also results from other DNA sequences found in this sample. The chain carries TRBV9 and TRBJ2-3; D gene uncertain. V shed 1 base and J shed 1 base, with 4 bases lying between them. The CDR3 spans 13 residues. Germline V gene data show CDR1 as SGDLS and CDR2 as YYNGEE. In nucleotides, the CDR3 is TGTGCCAGCAGCGTAAGCGGCACAGATACGCAGTATTTT. The encoded protein is CASSVSGTDTQYF.

The CDR3: CASSLGSTGELFF. CDR3 DNA sequence: TGTGCCAGCAGTTTAGGCAGCACCGGGGAGCTGTTTTTT. The rearrangement joins TRBV12-3 or TRBV12-4 to TRBJ2-2; D is unresolved. Trimming shortened V by 1 base and J by 4 bases, and 4 bases separated the two germline ends. This CDR3 contains 13 residues.

The chain recombines TRBV27 with TRBJ1-1; D not certain. Trimming pared 3 bases from V and 6 bases from J, leaving 11 bases between. CDR1 is MNHEY, CDR2 SMNVEV, per germline (reference sequence). The CDR3 is made up of 13 amino acids. The CDR3 spells CASSLYGRAEAFF. The CDR3 coding sequence is TGTGCCAGCAGTTTGTATGGTCGCGCTGAAGCTTTCTTT.

The chain recombines TRBV7-2 with TRBJ2-7; D is uncertain. CDR3 size: 10 residues. CDR1 and CDR2 (germline): SGHTA, FQGNSA. Trimming stripped 3 bases from V and 7 bases from J, with 4 bases between. The CDR3 loop is CASSFGEQYF. The CDR3 DNA reads as TGTGCCAGCAGCTTCGGTGAGCAGTACTTC.

This clone occurred once. The chain links TRBV5-1 to TRBJ2-3, with 7 bases identical to TRBD1. The V and J ends lost 4 bases and 2 bases, in that order; junction bases with no gene match: 7. The CDR3 is 15 amino acids. CDR1 SGHRS and CDR2 YFSETQ come from the germline V gene. The chain's CDR3 is CASSPRGTATDTQYF. CDR3 coding DNA: TGCGCCAGCAGCCCGAGGGGGACAGCCACAGATACGCAGTATTTT.

The V call is TRBV6-4, the J call TRBJ2-1; 10 bases fit TRBD2. The ends lost 5 bases at V and 2 bases at J; junction bases unmatched: 3. Germline lookup yields CDR1 MRHNA and CDR2 SNTAGT. The CDR3 runs 15 residues. The CDR3 sequence is CASSWTSGAYNEQFF. DNA of the CDR3: TGTGCCAGCAGTTGGACTAGCGGAGCCTACAATGAGCAGTTCTTC.

The chain employs TRBV27 and TRBJ1-5; perhaps TRBD1 as D (6 bases). This CDR3 has 16 amino acids. Germline loops: CDR1 MNHEY, CDR2 SMNVEV (reference sequence). V lost 2 bases to trimming and J lost 3 bases, with 14 bases between them. The CDR3 sequence: CASSLRPGQNNQPQHF. As DNA, the CDR3 is TGTGCCAGCAGTTTAAGACCGGGACAAAACAATCAGCCCCAGCATTTT.

This chain uses TRBV7-3 with TRBJ1-4; 8 nucleotides agree with TRBD1. The V segment lost 3 bases and the J segment 7 bases; nucleotides outside the gene matches: 7. CDR1 is SGHTA, CDR2 FQGTGA, per germline. The length of the CDR3 is 15 residues. The CDR3 loop reads CASSLTGDGVEKLFF. The CDR3 nucleotides read TGTGCCAGCAGCTTGACAGGGGATGGGGTTGAAAAACTGTTTTTT.

V gene TRBV11-2 combines with J gene TRBJ1-2; D uncertain. In germline, CDR1 is SGHAT, CDR2 FQNNGV. V gave up 3 bases and J gave up 4 bases, with 12 bases separating them. CDR3 size: 14 residues. In DNA, the CDR3 is TGTGCCAGCAGCTTTAACCCCGGGTCCTATGGCTACACCTTC. This encodes CASSFNPGSYGYTF.

This clone was counted between two and nine times. The chain is built from TRBV7-3 and TRBJ2-1; perhaps TRBD1 as D (6 bases). The ends were cut back, 5 bases at V and 7 bases at J, with 15 bases in the middle. Germline CDR1 and CDR2: SGHTA and FQGTGA. The CDR3 has 14 amino acids. CDR3 DNA sequence: TGTGCCAGCAGCCGACAGGCCCTTGGGAATGAGCAGTTCTTC. Its translation is CASSRQALGNEQFF.

This clone was seen once. V and J are TRBV25-1 and TRBJ1-1, with D hard to call. The germline V gene encodes CDR1 MGHDK and CDR2 SYGVNS. The CDR3 is 13 residues long. Trimming removed 2 bases from V and 5 bases from J, with 9 bases in between. CDR3 amino acids: CASSELDRTEAFF. In DNA form, the CDR3 reads TGTGCCAGCAGTGAACTAGACCGGACTGAAGCTTTCTTT.

V and J are TRBV4-3 and TRBJ2-5; D call uncertain. Germline lookup yields CDR1 LGHNA and CDR2 YSLEER. This CDR3 is 15 amino acids long. V lost 2 bases and J 2 bases, leaving 12 bases between the germline ends. The CDR3 sequence: CASSQRSGPQETQYF. For the CDR3, the DNA is TGCGCCAGCAGCCAACGATCTGGGCCACAAGAGACCCAGTACTTC.

This clone appeared a single time. This chain joins TRBV5-1 and TRBJ1-3; 7 bases match TRBD1. V lost 0 bases, J lost 4 bases, and 19 bases stayed unmatched. Germline values: CDR1 SGHRS, CDR2 YFSETQ. The CDR3 is 20 residues long. Here the CDR3 reads CASSLEGPGGYLGGGNTIYF. The CDR3 bases are TGCGCCAGCAGCTTGGAGGGGCCAGGGGGTTACCTTGGAGGAGGAAACACCATATATTTT. The whole variable domain, remainder taken from reference TRBV5-1 and TRBJ1-3, is KAGVTQTPRYLIKTRGQQVTLSCSPISGHRSVSWYQQTPGQGLQFLFEYFSETQRNKGNFPGRFSGRQFSNSRSEMNVSTLELGDSALYLCASSLEGPGGYLGGGNTIYFGEGSWLTVV.

J is TRBJ2-3 and V is TRBV7-9, with TRBD2 identical over 10 bases. This CDR3 contains 18 residues. V trimming: 5 bases; J trimming: 3 bases; junction bases outside the gene matches: 14. Germline V gene lookup returns CDR1 SEHNR and CDR2 FQNEAQ (reference sequence). The CDR3 region is CASSETQLAGEGTDTQYF. The CDR3 DNA sequence: TGTGCCAGCAGCGAGACCCAGCTAGCGGGGGAAGGAACAGATACGCAGTATTTT.

The CDR3 DNA is TGCAGTGCTAGTTTGGCTAGGGGAACCGGGGAGCTGTTTTTT. Translation gives CSASLARGTGELFF. The V call is TRBV20-1, the J call TRBJ2-2; possible D gene TRBD1, 5 bases. V lost 3 bases and J lost 5, with 13 bases in between. The CDR3 runs to 14 residues. The V gene's germline CDR1 is DFQATT and CDR2 SNEGSKA (reference sequence).

J is TRBJ2-1 and V is TRBV6-4; 9 positions match TRBD1. CDR1 is MRHNA and CDR2 is SNTAGT in the germline V gene. CDR3 length equals 14 residues. The V and J ends lost 0 bases and 9 bases, in that order; junction bases with no gene match: 3. The DNA of the CDR3 is TGTGCCAGCAGTGACTCCGGGACAGGGTTTGAGCAGTTCTTC. Protein: CASSDSGTGFEQFF.